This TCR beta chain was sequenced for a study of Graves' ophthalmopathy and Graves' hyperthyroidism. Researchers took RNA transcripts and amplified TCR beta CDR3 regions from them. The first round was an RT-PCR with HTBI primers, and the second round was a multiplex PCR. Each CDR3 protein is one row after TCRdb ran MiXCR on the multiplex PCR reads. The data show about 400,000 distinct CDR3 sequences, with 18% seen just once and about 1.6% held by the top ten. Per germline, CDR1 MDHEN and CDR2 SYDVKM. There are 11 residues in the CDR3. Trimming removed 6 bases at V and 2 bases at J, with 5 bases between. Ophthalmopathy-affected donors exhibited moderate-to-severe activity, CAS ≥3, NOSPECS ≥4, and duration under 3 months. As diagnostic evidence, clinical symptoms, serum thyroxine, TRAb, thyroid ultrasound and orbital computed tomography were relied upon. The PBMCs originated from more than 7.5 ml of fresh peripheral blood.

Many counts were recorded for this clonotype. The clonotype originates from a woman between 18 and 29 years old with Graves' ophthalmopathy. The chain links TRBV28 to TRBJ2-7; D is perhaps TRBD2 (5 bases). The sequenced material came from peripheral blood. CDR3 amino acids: CASRLAYEQYF. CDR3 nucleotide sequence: TGTGCCAGCAGACTAGCCTACGAGCAGTACTTC.